This TCR beta chain comes out of a study of identical twins. Each CDR3 protein gets one entry after TCRdb re-called the 5' RACE reads with MiXCR. The table lists about 1.7 million distinct CDR3 sequences, under 35% of them singletons. This receptor was obtained from a newborn girl in good health. The specimen was cord blood.

The CDR3 sequence is CASSPDRVVYNEQYF. CDR3 sequence (DNA): TGTGCCAGCAGTCCAGACAGGGTTGTCTACAATGAGCAGTACTTC. V and J are TRBV7-9 and TRBJ2-7, with 7 bases that match TRBD1. This CDR3 comprises 15 residues. Germline V gene lookup returns CDR1 SEHNR and CDR2 FQNEAQ (reference sequence). V trimming: 6 bases; J trimming: 7 bases; junction bases outside the gene matches: 15.